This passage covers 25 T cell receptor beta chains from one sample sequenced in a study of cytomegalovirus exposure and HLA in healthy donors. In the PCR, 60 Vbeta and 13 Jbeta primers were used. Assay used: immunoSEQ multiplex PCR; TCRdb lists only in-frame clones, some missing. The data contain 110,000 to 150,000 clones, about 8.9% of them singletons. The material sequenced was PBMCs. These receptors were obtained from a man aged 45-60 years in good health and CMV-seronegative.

CDR3 bases: TGTGCCAGCAGCTTAACGCATCAGAGCGGGGGGGGGAATGAGCAGTTCTTC. It specifies CASSLTHQSGGGNEQFF. The chain is built from TRBV7-3 and TRBJ2-1, with TRBD2 matching over 10 bases. This CDR3 contains 17 residues. Germline CDR1 reads SGHTA; CDR2 reads FQGTGA. The V segment lost 0 bases and the J segment 7 bases; nucleotides outside the gene matches: 9.

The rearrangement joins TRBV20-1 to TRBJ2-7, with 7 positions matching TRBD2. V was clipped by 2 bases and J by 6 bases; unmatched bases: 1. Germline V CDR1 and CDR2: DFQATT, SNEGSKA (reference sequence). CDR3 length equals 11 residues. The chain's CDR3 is CSARSGVEQYF. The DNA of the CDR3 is TGCAGTGCTAGAAGCGGGGTCGAGCAGTACTTC.

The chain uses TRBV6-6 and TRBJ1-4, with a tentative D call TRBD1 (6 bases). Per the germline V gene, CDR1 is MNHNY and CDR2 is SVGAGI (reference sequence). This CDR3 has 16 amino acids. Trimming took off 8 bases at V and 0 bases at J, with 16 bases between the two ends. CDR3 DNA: TGTGCCAGCTGGGGGCCAAGAACGGCAACTAATGAAAAACTGTTTTTT. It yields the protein CASWGPRTATNEKLFF.

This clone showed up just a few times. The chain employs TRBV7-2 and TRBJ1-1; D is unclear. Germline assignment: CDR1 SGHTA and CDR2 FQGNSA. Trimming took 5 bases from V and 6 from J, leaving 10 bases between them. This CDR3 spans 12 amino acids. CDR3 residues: CASSQAGPEAFF. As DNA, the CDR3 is TGTGCCAGCAGCCAAGCGGGCCCTGAAGCTTTCTTT.

The CDR3 spells CASSTPWGQGSSGANVLTF. CDR3 DNA sequence: TGTGCCAGTAGTACCCCGTGGGGACAGGGGTCTTCTGGGGCCAACGTCCTGACTTTC. The V gene is TRBV19, the J gene TRBJ2-6, with TRBD1 matching 10 bases. Unmatched junction bases numbered 10, after V lost 4 bases and J lost 1 base. The CDR3 spans 19 residues. Germline CDR1 and CDR2: LNHDA and SQIVND (reference sequence).

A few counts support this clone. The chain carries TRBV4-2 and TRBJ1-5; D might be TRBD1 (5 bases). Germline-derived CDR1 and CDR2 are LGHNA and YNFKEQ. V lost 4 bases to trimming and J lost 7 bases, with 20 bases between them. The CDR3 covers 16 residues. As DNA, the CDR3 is TGTGCCAGCAGCCCCGGGACGGGAGGGTTGGAACAGCCCCAGCATTTT. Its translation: CASSPGTGGLEQPQHF.

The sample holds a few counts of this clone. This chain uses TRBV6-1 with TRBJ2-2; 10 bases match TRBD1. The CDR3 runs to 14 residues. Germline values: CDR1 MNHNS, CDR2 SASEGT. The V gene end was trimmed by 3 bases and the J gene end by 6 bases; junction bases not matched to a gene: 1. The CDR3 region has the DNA TGTGCCAGCAGTGATGGGACAGGGGCCGGGGAGCTGTTTTTT. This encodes CASSDGTGAGELFF.

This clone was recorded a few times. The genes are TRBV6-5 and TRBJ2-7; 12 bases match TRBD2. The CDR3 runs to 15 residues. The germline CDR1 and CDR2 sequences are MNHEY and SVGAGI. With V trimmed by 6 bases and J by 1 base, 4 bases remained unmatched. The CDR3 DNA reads TGTGCCAGCAGGCCTAGCGGGGGGGCTTCCTACGAGCAGTACTTC. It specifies CASRPSGGASYEQYF.

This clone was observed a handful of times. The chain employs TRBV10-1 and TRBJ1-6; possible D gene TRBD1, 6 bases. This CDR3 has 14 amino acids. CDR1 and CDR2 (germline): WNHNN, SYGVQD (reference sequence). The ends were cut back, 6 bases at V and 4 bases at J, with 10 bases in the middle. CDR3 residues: CASRGTPYNSPLHF. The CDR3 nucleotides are TGCGCCAGCAGAGGGACACCTTATAATTCACCCCTCCACTTT.

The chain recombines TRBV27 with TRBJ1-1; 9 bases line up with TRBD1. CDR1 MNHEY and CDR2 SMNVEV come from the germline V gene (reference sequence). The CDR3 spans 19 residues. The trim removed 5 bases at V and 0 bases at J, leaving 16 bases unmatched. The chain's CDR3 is CASSGQGYTMGRMNTEAFF. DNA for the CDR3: TGTGCCAGCAGTGGACAGGGGTACACGATGGGGAGGATGAACACTGAAGCTTTCTTT.

This CDR3 is CASSSQLTGDQETQYF. The CDR3, as DNA: TGCGCCAGCAGCTCTCAACTGACAGGGGACCAAGAGACCCAGTACTTC. J is TRBJ2-5 and V is TRBV5-1; 8 bases map to TRBD1. Germline V gene sequence: CDR1 SGHRS, CDR2 YFSETQ. Trimming at V came to 3 bases and at J to 0 bases, leaving 7 bases not matched to a gene. CDR3 size: 16 residues.

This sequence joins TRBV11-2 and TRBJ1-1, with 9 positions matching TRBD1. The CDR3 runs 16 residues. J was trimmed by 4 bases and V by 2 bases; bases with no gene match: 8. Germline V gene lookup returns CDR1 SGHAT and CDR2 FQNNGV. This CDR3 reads CASSLRVTQGATEAFF. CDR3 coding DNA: TGTGCCAGCAGCTTAAGGGTCACACAGGGGGCCACTGAAGCTTTCTTT.

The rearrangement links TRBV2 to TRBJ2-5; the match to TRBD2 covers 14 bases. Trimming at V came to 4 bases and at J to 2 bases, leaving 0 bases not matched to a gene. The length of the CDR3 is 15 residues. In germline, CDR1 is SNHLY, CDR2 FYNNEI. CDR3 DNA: TGTGCCAGCAGTGGACTAGCGGGAGGGCAAGAGACCCAGTACTTC. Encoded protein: CASSGLAGGQETQYF.

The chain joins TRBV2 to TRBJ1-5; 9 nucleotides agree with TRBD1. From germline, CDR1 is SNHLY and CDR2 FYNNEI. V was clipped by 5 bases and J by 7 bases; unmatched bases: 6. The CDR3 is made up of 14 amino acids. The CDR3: CASSRQGEGQPQHF. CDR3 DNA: TGTGCCAGCAGTCGACAGGGGGAGGGACAGCCCCAGCATTTT.

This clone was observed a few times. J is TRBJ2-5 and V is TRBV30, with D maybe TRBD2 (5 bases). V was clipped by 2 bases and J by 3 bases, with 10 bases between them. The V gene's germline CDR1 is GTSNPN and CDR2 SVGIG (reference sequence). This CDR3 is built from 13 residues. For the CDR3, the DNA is TGTGCCTGGAGTCGTGACTACAAAGAGACCCAGTACTTC. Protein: CAWSRDYKETQYF. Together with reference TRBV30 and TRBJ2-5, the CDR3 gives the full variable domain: SQTIHQWPATLVQPVGSPLSLECTVEGTSNPNLYWYRQAAGRGLQLLFYSVGIGQISSEVPQNLSASRPQDRQFILSSKKLLLSDSGFYLCAWSRDYKETQYFGPGTRLLVL.

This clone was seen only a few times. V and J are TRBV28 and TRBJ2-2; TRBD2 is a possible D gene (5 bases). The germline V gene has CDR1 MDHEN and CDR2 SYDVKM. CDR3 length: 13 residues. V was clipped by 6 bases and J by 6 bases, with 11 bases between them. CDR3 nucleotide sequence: TGTGCCAGCAGGAGGGTTTTAGCCGGGGAGCTGTTTTTT. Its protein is CASRRVLAGELFF.

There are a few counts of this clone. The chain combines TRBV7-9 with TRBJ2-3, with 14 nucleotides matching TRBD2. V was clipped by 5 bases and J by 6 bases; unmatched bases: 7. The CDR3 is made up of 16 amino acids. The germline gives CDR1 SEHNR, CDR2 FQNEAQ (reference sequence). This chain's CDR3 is CASSIGTSGSRDTQYF. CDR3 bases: TGTGCCAGCAGCATTGGGACTAGCGGGAGCCGGGATACGCAGTATTTT. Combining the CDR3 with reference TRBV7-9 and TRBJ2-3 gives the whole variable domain DTGVSQNPRHKITKRGQNVTFRCDPISEHNRLYWYRQTLGQGPEFLTYFQNEAQLEKSRLLSDRFSAERPKGSFSTLEIQRTEQGDSAMYLCASSIGTSGSRDTQYFGPGTRLTVL.

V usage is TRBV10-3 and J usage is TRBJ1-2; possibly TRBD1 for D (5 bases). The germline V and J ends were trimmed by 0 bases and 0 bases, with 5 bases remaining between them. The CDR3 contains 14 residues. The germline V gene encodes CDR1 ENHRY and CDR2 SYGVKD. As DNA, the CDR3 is TGTGCCATCAGTGAGTCGACAGCTAACTATGGCTACACCTTC. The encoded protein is CAISESTANYGYTF.

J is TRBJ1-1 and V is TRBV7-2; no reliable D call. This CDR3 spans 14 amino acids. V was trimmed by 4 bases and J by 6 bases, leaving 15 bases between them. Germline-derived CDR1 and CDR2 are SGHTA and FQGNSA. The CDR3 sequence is CASSSRLAYAEAFF. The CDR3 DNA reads TGTGCCAGCAGCTCCCGACTAGCGTATGCTGAAGCTTTCTTT.

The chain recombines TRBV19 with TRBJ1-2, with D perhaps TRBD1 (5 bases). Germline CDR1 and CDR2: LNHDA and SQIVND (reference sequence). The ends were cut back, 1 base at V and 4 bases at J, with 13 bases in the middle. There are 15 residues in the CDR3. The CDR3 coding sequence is TGTGCCAGTAGTATAGGCCCGCCGGGGGGCTATGGCTACACCTTC. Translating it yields CASSIGPPGGYGYTF.

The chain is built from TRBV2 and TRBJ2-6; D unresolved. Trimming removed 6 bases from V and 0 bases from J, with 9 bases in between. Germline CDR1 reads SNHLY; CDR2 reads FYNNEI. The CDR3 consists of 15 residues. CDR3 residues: CASRRMSSGANVLTF. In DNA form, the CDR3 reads TGTGCCAGCAGGAGGATGAGCTCTGGGGCCAACGTCCTGACTTTC.

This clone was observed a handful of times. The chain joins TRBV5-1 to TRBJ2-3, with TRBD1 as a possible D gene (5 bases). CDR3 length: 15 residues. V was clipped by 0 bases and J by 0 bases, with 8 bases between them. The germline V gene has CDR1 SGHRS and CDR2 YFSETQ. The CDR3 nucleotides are TGCGCCAGCAGCTTGGCAGGGATCAGCACAGATACGCAGTATTTT. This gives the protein CASSLAGISTDTQYF.

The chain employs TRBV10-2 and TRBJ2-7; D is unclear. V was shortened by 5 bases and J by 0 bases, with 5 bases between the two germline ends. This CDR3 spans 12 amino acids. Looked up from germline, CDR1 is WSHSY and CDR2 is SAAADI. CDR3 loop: CASSSSSYEQYF. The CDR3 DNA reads TGCGCCAGCAGTAGTAGCTCCTACGAGCAGTACTTC.

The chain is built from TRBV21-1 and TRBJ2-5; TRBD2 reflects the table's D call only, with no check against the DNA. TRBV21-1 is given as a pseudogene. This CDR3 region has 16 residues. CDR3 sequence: CASSREGGGARETQYF. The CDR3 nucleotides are TGTGCCAGCAGCAGAGAGGGAGGAGGAGCGAGGGAGACCCAGTACTTC.

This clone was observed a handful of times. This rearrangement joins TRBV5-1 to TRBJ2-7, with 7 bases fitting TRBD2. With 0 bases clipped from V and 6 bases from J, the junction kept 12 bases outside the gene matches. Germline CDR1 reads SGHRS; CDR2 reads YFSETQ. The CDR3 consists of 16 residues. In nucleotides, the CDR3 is TGCGCCAGCAGCTTGGGAGGCGCGGGAGTCGACGGCGAGCAGTACTTC. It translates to CASSLGGAGVDGEQYF.